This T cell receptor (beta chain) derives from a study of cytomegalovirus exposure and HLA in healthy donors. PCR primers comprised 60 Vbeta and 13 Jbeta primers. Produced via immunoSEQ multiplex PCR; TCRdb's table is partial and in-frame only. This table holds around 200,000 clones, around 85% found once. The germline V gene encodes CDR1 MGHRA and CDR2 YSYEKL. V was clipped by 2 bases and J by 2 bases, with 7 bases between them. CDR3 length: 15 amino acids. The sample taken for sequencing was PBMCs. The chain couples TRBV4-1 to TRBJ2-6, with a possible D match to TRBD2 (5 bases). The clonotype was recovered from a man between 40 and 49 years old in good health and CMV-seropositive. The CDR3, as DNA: TGCGCCAGCAGCCAACGGGGTCCTGGGGCCAACGTCCTGACTTTC. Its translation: CASSQRGPGANVLTF.